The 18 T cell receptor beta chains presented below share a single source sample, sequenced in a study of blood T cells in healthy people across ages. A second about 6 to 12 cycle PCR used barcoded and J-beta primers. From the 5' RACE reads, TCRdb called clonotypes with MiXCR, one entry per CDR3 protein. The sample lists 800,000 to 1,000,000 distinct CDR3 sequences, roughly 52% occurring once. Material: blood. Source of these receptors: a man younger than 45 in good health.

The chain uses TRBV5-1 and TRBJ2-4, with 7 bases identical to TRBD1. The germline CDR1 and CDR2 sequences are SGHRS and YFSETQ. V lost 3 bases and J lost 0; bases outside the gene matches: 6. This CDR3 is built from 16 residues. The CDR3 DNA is TGCGCCAGCAGCTCTACAGGGGATATAGCCAAAAACATTCAGTACTTC. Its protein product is CASSSTGDIAKNIQYF.

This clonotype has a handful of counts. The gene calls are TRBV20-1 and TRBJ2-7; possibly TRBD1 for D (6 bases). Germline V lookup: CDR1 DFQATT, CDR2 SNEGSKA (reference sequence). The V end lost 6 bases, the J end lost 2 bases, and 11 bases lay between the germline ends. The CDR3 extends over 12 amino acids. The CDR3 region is CSATDSPYEQYF. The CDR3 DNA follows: TGCAGTGCCACGGACAGCCCCTACGAGCAGTACTTC.

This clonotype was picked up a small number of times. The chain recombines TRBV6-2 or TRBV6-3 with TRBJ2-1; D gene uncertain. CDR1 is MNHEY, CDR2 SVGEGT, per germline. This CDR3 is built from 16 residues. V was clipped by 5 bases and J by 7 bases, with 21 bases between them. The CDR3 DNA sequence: TGTGCCAGCAGTCATCCACGACCCATTAATGAGAATGAGCAGTTCTTC. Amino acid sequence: CASSHPRPINENEQFF.

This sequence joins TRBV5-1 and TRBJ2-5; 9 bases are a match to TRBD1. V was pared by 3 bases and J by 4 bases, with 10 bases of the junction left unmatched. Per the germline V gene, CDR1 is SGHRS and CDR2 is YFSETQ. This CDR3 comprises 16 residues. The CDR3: CASSSVGQGFGETQYF. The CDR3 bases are TGCGCCAGCAGCTCCGTAGGACAGGGGTTCGGAGAGACCCAGTACTTC.

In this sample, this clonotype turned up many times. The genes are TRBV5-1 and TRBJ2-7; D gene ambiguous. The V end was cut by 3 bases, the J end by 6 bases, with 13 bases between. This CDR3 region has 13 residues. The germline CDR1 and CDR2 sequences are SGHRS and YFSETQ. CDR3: CASSSLALLEQYF. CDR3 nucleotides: TGCGCCAGCAGCTCGCTGGCGCTCCTCGAGCAGTACTTC.

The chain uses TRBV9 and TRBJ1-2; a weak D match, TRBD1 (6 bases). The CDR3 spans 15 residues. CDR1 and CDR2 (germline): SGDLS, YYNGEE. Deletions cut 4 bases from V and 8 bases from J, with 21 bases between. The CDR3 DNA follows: TGTGCCAGCAGCTTACAGGGTTTGTTGTCTCAGGGCTACACCTTC. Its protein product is CASSLQGLLSQGYTF. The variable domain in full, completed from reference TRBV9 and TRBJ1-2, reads DSGVTQTPKHLITATGQRVTLRCSPRSGDLSVYWYQQSLDQGLQFLIQYYNGEERAKGNILERFSAQQFPDLHSELNLSSLELGDSALYFCASSLQGLLSQGYTFGSGTRLTVV.

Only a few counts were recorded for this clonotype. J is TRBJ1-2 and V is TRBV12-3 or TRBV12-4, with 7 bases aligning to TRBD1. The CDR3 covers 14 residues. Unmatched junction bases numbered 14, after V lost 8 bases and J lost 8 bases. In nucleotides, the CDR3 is TGTGCCAGCCAGGCGGGACAGACGCCCCCAGGCTACACCTTC. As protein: CASQAGQTPPGYTF.

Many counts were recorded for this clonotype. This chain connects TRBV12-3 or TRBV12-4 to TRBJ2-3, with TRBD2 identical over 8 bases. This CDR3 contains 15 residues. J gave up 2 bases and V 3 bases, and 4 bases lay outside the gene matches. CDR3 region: CASSLLGLVTDTQYF. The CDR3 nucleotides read TGTGCCAGCAGTTTGTTGGGACTAGTCACAGATACGCAGTATTTT.

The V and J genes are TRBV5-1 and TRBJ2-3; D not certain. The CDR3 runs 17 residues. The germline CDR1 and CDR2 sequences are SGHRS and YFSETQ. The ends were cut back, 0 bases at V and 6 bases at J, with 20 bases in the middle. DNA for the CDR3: TGCGCCAGCAGCTTGGTCACCCTGGGGTATACAGCCGATACGCAGTATTTT. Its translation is CASSLVTLGYTADTQYF.

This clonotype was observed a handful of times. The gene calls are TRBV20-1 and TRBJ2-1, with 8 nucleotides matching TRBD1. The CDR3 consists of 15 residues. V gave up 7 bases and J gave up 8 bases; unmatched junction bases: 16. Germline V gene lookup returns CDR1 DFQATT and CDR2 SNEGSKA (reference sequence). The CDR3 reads CSVRGDRHRGDEQFF. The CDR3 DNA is TGCAGTGTCAGAGGGGACAGGCACCGCGGGGATGAGCAGTTCTTC.

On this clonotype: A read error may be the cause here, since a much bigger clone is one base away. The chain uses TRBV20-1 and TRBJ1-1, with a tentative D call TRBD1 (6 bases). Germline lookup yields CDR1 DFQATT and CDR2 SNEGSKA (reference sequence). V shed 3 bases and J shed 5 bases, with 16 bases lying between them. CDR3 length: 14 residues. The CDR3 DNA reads TGCAGTGCTAGGTCGACAGGAGAAGATACTGAAGCTTTCTTT. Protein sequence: CSARSTGEDTEAFF.

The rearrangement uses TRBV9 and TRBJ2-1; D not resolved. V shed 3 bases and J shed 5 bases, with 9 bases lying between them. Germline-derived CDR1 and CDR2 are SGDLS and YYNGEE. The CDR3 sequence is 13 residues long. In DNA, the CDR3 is TGTGCCAGCAGCGACGGCCGAAACAATGAGCAGTTCTTC. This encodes CASSDGRNNEQFF. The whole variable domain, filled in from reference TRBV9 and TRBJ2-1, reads DSGVTQTPKHLITATGQRVTLRCSPRSGDLSVYWYQQSLDQGLQFLIQYYNGEERAKGNILERFSAQQFPDLHSELNLSSLELGDSALYFCASSDGRNNEQFFGPGTRLTVL.

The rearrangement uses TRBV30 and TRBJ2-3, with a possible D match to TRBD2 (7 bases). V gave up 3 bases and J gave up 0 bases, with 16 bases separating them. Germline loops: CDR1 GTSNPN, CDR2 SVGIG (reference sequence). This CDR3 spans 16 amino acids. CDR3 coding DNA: TGTGCCTGGAGGGGGGGGATCGACAGGAGCACAGATACGCAGTATTTT. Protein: CAWRGGIDRSTDTQYF.

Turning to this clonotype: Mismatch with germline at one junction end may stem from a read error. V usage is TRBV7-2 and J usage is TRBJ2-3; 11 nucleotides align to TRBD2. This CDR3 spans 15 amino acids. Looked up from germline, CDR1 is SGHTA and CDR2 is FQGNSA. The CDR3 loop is CASGLAGGLGDTQYF. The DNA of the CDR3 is TGTGCCAGCGGCTTAGCGGGGGGGCTAGGAGATACGCAGTATTTT. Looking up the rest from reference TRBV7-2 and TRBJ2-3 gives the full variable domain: GAGVSQSPSNKVTEKGKDVELRCDPISGHTALYWYRQSLGQGLEFLIYFQGNSAPDKSGLPSDRFSAERTGGSVSTLTIQRTQQEDSAVYLCASGLAGGLGDTQYFGPGTRLTVL.

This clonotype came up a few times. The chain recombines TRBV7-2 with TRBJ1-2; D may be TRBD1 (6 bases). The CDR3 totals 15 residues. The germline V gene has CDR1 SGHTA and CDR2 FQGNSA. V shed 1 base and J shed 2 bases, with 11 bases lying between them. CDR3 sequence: CASSLGPGANYGYTF. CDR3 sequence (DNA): TGTGCCAGCAGCTTAGGCCCGGGGGCGAACTATGGCTACACCTTC.

Here the CDR3 DNA reads TGTGCCAGCAGTCCGGAAAGGGGGGGGGCAGATACGCAGTATTTT. Residues: CASSPERGGADTQYF. V is TRBV12-3 or TRBV12-4 and J is TRBJ2-3, with D perhaps matching TRBD2 (7 bases). This CDR3 is built from 15 residues. V was cut by 5 bases and J by 4 bases, with 16 bases left in between.

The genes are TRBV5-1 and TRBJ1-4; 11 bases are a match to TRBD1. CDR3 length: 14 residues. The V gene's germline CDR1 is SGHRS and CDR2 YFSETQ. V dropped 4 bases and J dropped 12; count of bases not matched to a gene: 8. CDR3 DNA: TGCGCCAGCAGCGCAGGACAGGGGGCGATAGAACTGTTTTTT. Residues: CASSAGQGAIELFF.

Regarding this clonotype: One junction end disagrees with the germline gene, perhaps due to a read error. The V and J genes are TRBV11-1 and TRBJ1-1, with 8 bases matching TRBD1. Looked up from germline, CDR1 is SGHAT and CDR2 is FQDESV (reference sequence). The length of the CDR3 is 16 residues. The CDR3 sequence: CASSPVQGAVGTEAFF. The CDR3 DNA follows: TGTGCTAGCAGCCCAGTCCAGGGGGCTGTCGGGACTGAAGCTTTCTTT. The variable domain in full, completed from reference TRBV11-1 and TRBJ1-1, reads EAEVAQSPRYKITEKSQAVAFWCDPISGHATLYWYRQILGQGPELLVQFQDESVVDDSQLPKDRFSAERLKGVDSTLKIQPAELGDSAMYLCASSPVQGAVGTEAFFGQGTRLTVV.